This T cell receptor (beta chain) was found in a study of response to subunit inactivated influenza vaccine. Study-wide results and caveats: That few new T cells are recruited by each seasonal influenza vaccination was the authors' suggestion.

Turning to this clonotype: As yet, its antigen is unknown.

Germline V CDR1 and CDR2: KGHSH, LQKENI. Trimming took off 5 bases at V and 6 bases at J, with 8 bases between the two ends. This CDR3 is 12 amino acids long. TCRdb re-called the RT-PCR reads through MiXCR, storing one row per CDR3 protein. The repertoire holds 610,000 or so distinct CDR3 sequences, with 14% as singletons. The rearrangement links TRBV18 to TRBJ2-1, with unresolved D. The sequence was obtained from a man in his fifties or sixties who received an inactivated influenza vaccine. Sequences were derived from PBMCs from blood, sampled 11 to 12 days after vaccination. CDR3 protein: CASSSNSNEQFF. For the CDR3, the DNA is TGTGCCAGCTCATCTAACAGCAATGAGCAGTTCTTC.